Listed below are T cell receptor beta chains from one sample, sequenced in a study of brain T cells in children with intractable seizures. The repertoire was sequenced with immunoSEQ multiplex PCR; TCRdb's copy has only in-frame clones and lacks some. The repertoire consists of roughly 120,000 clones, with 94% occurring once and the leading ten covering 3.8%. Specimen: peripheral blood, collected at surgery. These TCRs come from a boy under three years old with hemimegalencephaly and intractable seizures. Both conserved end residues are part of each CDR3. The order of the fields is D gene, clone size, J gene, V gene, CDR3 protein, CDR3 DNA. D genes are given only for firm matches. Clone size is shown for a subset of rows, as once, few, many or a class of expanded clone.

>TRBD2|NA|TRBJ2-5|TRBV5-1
CASSLGSGGSYGETQYF
TGCGCCAGCAGCTTGGGGTCGGGAGGCTCCTATGGGGAGACCCAGTACTTC
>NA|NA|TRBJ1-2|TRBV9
CASSGGNNYGYTF
TGTGCCAGCAGCGGGGGGAATAACTATGGCTACACCTTC
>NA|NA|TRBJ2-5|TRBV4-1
CASSQRGSETQYF
TGCGCCAGCAGCCAACGGGGTAGCGAGACCCAGTACTTC
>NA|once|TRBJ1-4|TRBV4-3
CASSPRHGNEKLFF
TGCGCCAGCAGCCCTCGGCACGGGAATGAAAAACTGTTTTTT
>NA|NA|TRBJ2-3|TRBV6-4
CASSEGLATDTQYF
TGTGCCAGCAGTGAGGGACTGGCCACAGATACGCAGTATTTT
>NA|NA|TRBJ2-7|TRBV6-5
CASSYGPSYEQYF
TGTGCCAGCAGTTACGGCCCCTCCTACGAGCAGTACTTC
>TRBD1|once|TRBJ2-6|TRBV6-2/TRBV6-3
CASSPGRDRVFSGANVLTF
TGTGCCAGCAGTCCCGGCCGGGACAGGGTCTTCTCTGGGGCCAACGTCCTGACTTTC
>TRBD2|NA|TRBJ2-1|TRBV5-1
CASRFASGSEQFF
TGCGCCAGCAGATTCGCTAGCGGCTCTGAGCAGTTCTTC
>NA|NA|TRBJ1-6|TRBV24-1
CATSDPAGDSPLHF
TGTGCCACCAGTGATCCGGCAGGGGACTCACCCCTCCACTTT
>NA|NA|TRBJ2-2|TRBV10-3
CATKNTGELFF
TGTGCCACAAAGAACACCGGGGAGCTGTTTTTT
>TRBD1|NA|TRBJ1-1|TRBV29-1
CSVEAGQDTEAFF
TGCAGCGTTGAAGCCGGACAGGACACTGAAGCTTTCTTT
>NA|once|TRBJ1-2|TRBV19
CASSKGLGKTDGYTF
TGTGCCAGTAGTAAGGGGCTGGGAAAGACGGACGGCTACACCTTC
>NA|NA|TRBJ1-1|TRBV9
CASSAGLEGEAFF
TGTGCCAGCAGCGCCGGCTTGGAGGGCGAAGCTTTCTTT
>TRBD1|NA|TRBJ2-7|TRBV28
CASSLSGQGAPYEQYF
TGTGCCAGCAGTTTATCGGGACAGGGGGCCCCCTACGAGCAGTACTTC
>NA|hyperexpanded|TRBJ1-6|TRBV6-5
CASSPGGFPLHF
TGTGCCAGCAGTCCGGGGGGGTTCCCCCTCCACTTT
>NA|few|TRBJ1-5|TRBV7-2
CASSQRWGLDQPQHF
TGTGCCAGCAGCCAGAGGTGGGGGCTGGATCAGCCCCAGCATTTT
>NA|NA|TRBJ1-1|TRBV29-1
CSGETAVNTEAFF
TGCAGCGGAGAGACAGCAGTCAACACTGAAGCTTTCTTT
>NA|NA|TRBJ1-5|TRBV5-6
CASTRRTAAIFSLYQPQHF
TGTGCCAGCACCAGACGGACAGCTGCCATTTTTTCGCTATATCAGCCCCAGCATTTT
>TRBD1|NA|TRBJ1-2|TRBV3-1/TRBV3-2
CASSQGTGGGYTF
TGTGCCAGCAGCCAAGGGACAGGGGGCGGCTACACCTTC
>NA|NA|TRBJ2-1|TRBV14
CASSQARGLRRNEQFF
TGTGCCAGCAGCCAAGCGAGAGGACTACGTCGCAATGAGCAGTTCTTC
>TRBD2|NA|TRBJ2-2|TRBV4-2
CASSQGPGGANTGELFF
TGTGCCAGCAGCCAAGGTCCGGGAGGGGCTAACACCGGGGAGCTGTTTTTT
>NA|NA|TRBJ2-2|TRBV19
CASSIHTGELFF
TGTGCCAGTAGTATACACACCGGGGAGCTGTTTTTT
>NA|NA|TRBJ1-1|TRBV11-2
CASSDWREPRAFF
TGTGCCAGCAGCGATTGGAGGGAACCTAGAGCTTTCTTT
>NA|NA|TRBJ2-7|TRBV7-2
CASSLGGAGSYEQYF
TGTGCCAGCAGCTTAGGGGGGGCCGGCTCCTACGAGCAGTACTTC